This TCR beta chain stems from a study of technical replicates of blood from a few donors. This clone was seen just once. CDR1 and CDR2 from the germline V gene are MGHDK and SYGVNS. V gave up 1 base and J gave up 5 bases; unmatched junction bases: 3. There are 15 residues in the CDR3. Assay: immunoSEQ multiplex PCR; the TCRdb copy retains only in-frame clones and omits some. The sample consists of 65,000 to 90,000 clones, about 90% of them appearing once. The sequence came from a human donor in good health. Sequences were obtained from T cells isolated from PBMCs. The chain links TRBV25-1 to TRBJ2-1, with 9 bases identical to TRBD2. In nucleotides, the CDR3 is TGTGCCAGCAGTGAATCCGCTAGCGGGAACAATGAGCAGTTCTTC. Translating it yields CASSESASGNNEQFF.